This T cell receptor (beta chain) was found in a study of cytomegalovirus exposure and HLA in healthy donors. Study summary: In an early release, HLA-typed donors contributed about 79 million unique TCR sequences.

Primers: 60 Vbeta forward and 13 Jbeta reverse. Clones were read by immunoSEQ multiplex PCR, and TCRdb kept only the in-frame ones, dropping some. This repertoire shows around 59,000 clones, about four fifths found once; its top ten account for around 4.2%. There are 16 residues in the CDR3. V shed 4 bases and J 7 bases; nucleotides not matched to a gene: 12. Per the germline V gene, CDR1 is SNHLY and CDR2 is FYNNEI. The sequencing sample was made of PBMCs. This chain links TRBV2 with TRBJ1-4, with TRBD1 matching over 7 bases. The clonotype comes from a middle-aged woman in good health and CMV-seronegative. The CDR3, as DNA: TGTGCCAGCAGTGGAAACAGGGGTGACGGCTCTGAAAAACTGTTTTTT. Its translation: CASSGNRGDGSEKLFF.